This TCR beta chain was obtained from a study of identical twins. Unmatched junction bases numbered 10, after V lost 3 bases and J lost 5 bases. The CDR3 extends over 16 amino acids. It was template switching that added a universal primer site, and there were unique molecular identifiers on the cDNA. TCRdb re-called the 5' RACE reads with MiXCR, one entry per CDR3 protein. Among around 570,000 distinct CDR3 sequences listed, around 9.6% were seen once. This clonotype appeared many times. This sample also belongs to another study, concerning yellow fever vaccine responses in identical twins.

The V and J genes are TRBV12-3 or TRBV12-4 and TRBJ1-1; TRBD1 matches at 9 bases. The clonotype comes from a woman younger than 30 in good health. Sequencing was carried out using PBMCs. CDR3 DNA: TGTGCCAGCAGTTTTGAGAGGGGACAGGGTAGGACTGAAGCTTTCTTT. This encodes CASSFERGQGRTEAFF.